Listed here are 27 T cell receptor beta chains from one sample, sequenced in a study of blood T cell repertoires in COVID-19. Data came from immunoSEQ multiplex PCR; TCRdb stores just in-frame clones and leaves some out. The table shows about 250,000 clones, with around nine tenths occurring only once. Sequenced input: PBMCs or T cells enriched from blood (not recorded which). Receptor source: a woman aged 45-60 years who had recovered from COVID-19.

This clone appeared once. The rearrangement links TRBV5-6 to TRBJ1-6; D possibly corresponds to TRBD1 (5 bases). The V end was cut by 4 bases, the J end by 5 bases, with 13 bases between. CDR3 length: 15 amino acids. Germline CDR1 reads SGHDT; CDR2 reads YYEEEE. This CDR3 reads CASSGGLSDNSPLHF. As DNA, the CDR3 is TGTGCCAGCAGCGGGGGACTTAGCGATAATTCACCCCTCCACTTT.

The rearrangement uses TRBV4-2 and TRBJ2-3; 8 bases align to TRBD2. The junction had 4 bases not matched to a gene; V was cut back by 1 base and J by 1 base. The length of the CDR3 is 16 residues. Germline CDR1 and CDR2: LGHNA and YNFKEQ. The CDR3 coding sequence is TGTGCCAGCAGCCAAGTTAGCGGGACTGGCACAGATACGCAGTATTTT. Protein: CASSQVSGTGTDTQYF.

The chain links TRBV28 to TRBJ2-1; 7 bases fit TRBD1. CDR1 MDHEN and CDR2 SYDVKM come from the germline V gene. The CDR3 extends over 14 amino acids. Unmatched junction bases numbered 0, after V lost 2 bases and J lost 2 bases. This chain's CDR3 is CASSLQGAYNEQFF. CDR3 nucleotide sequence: TGTGCCAGCAGTTTACAGGGGGCCTACAATGAGCAGTTCTTC.

In DNA, the CDR3 is TGCGCCAGCAGCGCCAAGACTAGCAGAAGCCAAGAGACCCAGTACTTC. Its translation is CASSAKTSRSQETQYF. This chain links TRBV5-1 with TRBJ2-5; TRBD2 aligns across 7 bases. Trimming at V came to 4 bases and at J to 1 base, leaving 10 bases not matched to a gene. The CDR3 is 16 amino acids. Germline assignment: CDR1 SGHRS and CDR2 YFSETQ.

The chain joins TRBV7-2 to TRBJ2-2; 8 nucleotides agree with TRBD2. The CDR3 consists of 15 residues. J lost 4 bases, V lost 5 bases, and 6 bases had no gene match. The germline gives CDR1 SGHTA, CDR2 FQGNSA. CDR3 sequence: CASSRSGIGTGELFF. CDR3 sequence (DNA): TGTGCCAGCAGCCGTAGCGGGATTGGCACCGGGGAGCTGTTTTTT.

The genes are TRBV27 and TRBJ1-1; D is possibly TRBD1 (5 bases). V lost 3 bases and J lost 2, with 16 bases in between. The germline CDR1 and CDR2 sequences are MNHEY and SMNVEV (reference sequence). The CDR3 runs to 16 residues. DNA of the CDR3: TGTGCCAGCAGTTTCGTATATCGGGGGAGAAACACTGAAGCTTTCTTT. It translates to CASSFVYRGRNTEAFF.

CDR3: CASSQHSGRAQETQYF. As DNA, the CDR3 is TGTGCCAGCAGCCAACATAGCGGGAGGGCCCAAGAGACCCAGTACTTC. This chain joins TRBV3-1 (or the pseudogene TRBV3-2) and TRBJ2-5; 11 bases match TRBD2. The V gene end was trimmed by 2 bases and the J gene end by 1 base; junction bases not matched to a gene: 3. CDR1 and CDR2 from the germline V gene are LGHDT and YNNKEL (reference sequence). The CDR3 is 16 amino acids.

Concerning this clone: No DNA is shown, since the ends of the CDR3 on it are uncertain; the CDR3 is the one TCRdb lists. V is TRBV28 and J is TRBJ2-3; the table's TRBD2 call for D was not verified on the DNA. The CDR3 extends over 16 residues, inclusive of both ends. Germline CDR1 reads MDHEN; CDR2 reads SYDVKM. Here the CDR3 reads CASSSSVAGGGDTQYF.

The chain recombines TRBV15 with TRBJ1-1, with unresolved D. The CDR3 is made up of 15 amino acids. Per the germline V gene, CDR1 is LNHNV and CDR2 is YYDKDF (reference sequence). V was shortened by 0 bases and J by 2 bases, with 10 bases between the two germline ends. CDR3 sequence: CATSRDVNPNTEAFF. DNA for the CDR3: TGTGCCACCAGCAGAGATGTCAATCCCAACACTGAAGCTTTCTTT. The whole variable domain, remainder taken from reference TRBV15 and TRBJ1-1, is DAMVIQNPRYQVTQFGKPVTLSCSQTLNHNVMYWYQQKSSQAPKLLFHYYDKDFNNEADTPDNFQSRRPNTSFCFLDIRSPGLGDTAMYLCATSRDVNPNTEAFFGQGTRLTVV.

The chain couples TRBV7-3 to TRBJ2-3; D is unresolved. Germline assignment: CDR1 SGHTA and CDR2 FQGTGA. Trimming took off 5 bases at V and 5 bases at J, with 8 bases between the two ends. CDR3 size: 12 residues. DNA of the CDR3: TGTGCCAGCAGCCCAACTGGAGATACGCAGTATTTT. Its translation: CASSPTGDTQYF.

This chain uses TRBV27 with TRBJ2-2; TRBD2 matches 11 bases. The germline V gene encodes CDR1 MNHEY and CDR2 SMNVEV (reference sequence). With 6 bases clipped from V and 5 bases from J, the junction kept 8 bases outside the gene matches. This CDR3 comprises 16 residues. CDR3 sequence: CASSPTGTSGTGELFF. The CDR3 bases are TGTGCCAGCAGCCCAACCGGGACTAGCGGAACCGGGGAGCTGTTTTTT.

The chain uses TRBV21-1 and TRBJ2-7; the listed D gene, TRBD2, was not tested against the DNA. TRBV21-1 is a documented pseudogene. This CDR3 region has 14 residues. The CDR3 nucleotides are TGTGCCAGCAGCACACTACTTGTTCGGTACGAGCAGTACTTC. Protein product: CASSTLLVRYEQYF.

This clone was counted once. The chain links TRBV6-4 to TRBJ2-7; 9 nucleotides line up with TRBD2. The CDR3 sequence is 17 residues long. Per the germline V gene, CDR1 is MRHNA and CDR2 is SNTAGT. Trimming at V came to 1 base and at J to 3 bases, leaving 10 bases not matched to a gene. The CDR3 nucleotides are TGTGCCAGCAGTGACTTGAGCGGGAGGAATAGGGACTACGAGCAGTACTTC. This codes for CASSDLSGRNRDYEQYF.

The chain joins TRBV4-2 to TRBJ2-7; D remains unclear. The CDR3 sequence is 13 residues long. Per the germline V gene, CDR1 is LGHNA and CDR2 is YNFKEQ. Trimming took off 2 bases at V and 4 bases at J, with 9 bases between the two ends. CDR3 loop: CASSQSGLYEQYF. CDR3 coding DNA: TGTGCCAGCAGCCAATCAGGTCTGTACGAGCAGTACTTC.

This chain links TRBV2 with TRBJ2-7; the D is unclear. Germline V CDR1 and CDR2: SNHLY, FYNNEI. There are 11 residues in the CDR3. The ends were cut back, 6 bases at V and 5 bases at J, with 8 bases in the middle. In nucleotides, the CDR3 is TGTGCCAGCAGGGCCCTGGACGAGCAGTACTTC. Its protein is CASRALDEQYF.

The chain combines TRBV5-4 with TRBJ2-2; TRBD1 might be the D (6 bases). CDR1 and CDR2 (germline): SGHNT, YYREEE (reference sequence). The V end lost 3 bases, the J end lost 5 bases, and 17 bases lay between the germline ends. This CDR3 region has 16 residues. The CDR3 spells CASSSLTGSQTGELFF. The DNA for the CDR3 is TGTGCCAGCAGCTCCCTTACAGGGTCCCAAACCGGGGAGCTGTTTTTT.

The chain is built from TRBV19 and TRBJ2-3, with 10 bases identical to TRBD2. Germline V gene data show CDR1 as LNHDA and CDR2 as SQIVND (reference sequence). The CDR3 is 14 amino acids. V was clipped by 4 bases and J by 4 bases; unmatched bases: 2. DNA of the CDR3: TGTGCCAGTAGTAAGCGGGAGGGCCCAGATACGCAGTATTTT. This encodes CASSKREGPDTQYF.

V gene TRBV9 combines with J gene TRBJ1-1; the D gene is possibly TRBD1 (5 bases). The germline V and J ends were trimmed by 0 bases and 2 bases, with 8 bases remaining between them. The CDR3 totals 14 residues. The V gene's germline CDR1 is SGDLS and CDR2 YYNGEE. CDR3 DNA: TGTGCCAGCAGCGTAGCACAGGTTAACACTGAAGCTTTCTTT. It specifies CASSVAQVNTEAFF.

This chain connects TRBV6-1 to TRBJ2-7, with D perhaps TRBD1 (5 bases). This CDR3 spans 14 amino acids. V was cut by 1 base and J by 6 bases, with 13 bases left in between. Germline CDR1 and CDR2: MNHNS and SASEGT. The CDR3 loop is CASSEGVRAGEQYF. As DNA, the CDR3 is TGTGCCAGCAGTGAAGGAGTCAGGGCCGGCGAGCAGTACTTC.

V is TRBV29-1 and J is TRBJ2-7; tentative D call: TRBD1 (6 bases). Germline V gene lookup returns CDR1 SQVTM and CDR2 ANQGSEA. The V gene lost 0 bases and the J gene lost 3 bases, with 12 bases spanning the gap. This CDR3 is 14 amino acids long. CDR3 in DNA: TGCAGCGTTGAAGAACAGGGACCGAGCTACGAGCAGTACTTC. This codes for CSVEEQGPSYEQYF.

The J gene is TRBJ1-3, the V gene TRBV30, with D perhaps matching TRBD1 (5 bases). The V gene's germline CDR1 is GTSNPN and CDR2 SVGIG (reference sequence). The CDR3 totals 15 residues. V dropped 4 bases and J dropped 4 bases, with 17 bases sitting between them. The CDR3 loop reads CAWNSPGREGNTIYF. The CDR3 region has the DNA TGTGCCTGGAATTCCCCAGGGCGAGAAGGAAACACCATATATTTT.

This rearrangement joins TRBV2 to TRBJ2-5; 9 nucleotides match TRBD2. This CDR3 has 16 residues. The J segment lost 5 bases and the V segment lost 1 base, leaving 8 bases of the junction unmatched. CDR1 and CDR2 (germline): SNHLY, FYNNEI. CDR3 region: CASSEEAGGLEETQYF. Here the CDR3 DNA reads TGTGCCAGCAGTGAAGAGGCGGGGGGGCTGGAGGAGACCCAGTACTTC. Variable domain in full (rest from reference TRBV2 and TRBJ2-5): EPEVTQTPSHQVTQMGQEVILRCVPISNHLYFYWYRQILGQKVEFLVSFYNNEISEKSEIFDDQFSVERPDGSNFTLKIRSTKLEDSAMYFCASSEEAGGLEETQYFGPGTRLLVL.

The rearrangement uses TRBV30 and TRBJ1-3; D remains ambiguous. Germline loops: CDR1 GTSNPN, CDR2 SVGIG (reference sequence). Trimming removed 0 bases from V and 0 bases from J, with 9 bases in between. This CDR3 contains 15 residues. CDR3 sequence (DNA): TGTGCCTGGAGTGTCGCATCGAGCTCTGGAAACACCATATATTTT. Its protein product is CAWSVASSSGNTIYF.

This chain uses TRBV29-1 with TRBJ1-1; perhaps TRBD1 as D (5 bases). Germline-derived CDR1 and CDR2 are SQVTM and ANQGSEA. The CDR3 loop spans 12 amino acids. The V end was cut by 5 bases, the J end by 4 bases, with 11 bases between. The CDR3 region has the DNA TGCAGCGTTAAAGGCAGGGTCACTGAAGCTTTCTTT. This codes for CSVKGRVTEAFF.

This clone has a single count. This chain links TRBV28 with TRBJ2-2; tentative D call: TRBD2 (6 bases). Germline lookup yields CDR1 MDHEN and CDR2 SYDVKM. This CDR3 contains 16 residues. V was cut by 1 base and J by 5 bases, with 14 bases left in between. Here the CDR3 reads CASSLYAGTSTGELFF. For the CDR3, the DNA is TGTGCCAGCAGTTTATATGCGGGGACGTCAACCGGGGAGCTGTTTTTT.

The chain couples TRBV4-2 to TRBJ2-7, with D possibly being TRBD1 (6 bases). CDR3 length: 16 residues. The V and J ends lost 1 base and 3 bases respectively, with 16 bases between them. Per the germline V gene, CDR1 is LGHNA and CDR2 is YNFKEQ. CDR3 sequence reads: CASSQAGAQMDYEQYF. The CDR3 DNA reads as TGTGCCAGCAGCCAAGCAGGGGCTCAAATGGACTACGAGCAGTACTTC.

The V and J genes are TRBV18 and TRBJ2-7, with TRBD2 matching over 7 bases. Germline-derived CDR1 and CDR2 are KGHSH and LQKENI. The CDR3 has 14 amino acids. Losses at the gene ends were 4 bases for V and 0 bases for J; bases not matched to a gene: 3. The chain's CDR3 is CASSRGGISYEQYF. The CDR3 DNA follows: TGTGCCAGCTCACGCGGGGGAATCTCCTACGAGCAGTACTTC.